What follows are 17 T cell receptor beta chains derived from one specimen sequenced in a study of blood T cell repertoires in COVID-19. Clones were read by immunoSEQ multiplex PCR, and TCRdb kept only the in-frame ones, dropping some. The sample records about 64,000 clones, 75% to 95% being singletons. Sequenced: peripheral blood. All receptors come from a woman aged 80 or over with active COVID-19.

The chain employs TRBV5-5 and TRBJ2-2, with TRBD2 as a possible D gene (6 bases). Germline V gene sequence: CDR1 SGHKS, CDR2 YYEKEE (reference sequence). V was trimmed by 0 bases and J by 3 bases, leaving 12 bases between them. The CDR3 runs 16 residues. In DNA form, the CDR3 reads TGTGCCAGCAGCTTGGCGCGGGGAGTAGACACCGGGGAGCTGTTTTTT. This translates into CASSLARGVDTGELFF.

The chain uses TRBV5-1 and TRBJ2-3; 9 bases are shared with TRBD1. CDR1 is SGHRS, CDR2 YFSETQ, per germline. V gave up 7 bases and J gave up 2 bases; unmatched junction bases: 5. CDR3 length: 14 amino acids. The CDR3 DNA reads TGCGCCAGCTACACAGGGGGCCCCACAGATACGCAGTATTTT. Translated: CASYTGGPTDTQYF. Combining the CDR3 with reference TRBV5-1 and TRBJ2-3 gives the whole variable domain KAGVTQTPRYLIKTRGQQVTLSCSPISGHRSVSWYQQTPGQGLQFLFEYFSETQRNKGNFPGRFSGRQFSNSRSEMNVSTLELGDSALYLCASYTGGPTDTQYFGPGTRLTVL.

This clone was seen a few times. This chain joins TRBV7-9 and TRBJ1-2; 8 bases match TRBD1. The J segment lost 0 bases and the V segment lost 4 bases, leaving 1 base of the junction unmatched. CDR1 is SEHNR, CDR2 FQNEAQ, per germline (reference sequence). The CDR3 consists of 14 residues. The CDR3 DNA sequence: TGTGCCAGCAGCTGGACAGGGCCTAACTATGGCTACACCTTC. Protein: CASSWTGPNYGYTF.

In this sample, this clone turned up a few times. This chain joins TRBV6-2 or TRBV6-3 and TRBJ1-2, with TRBD1 as a possible D gene (6 bases). V was pared by 5 bases and J by 4 bases, with 14 bases between. The CDR3 runs to 14 residues. The germline V gene has CDR1 MNHEY and CDR2 SVGEGT. DNA of the CDR3: TGTGCCAGCAGTGACTACAGGGTACGCTATGGCTACACCTTC. Its protein product is CASSDYRVRYGYTF.

This sequence joins TRBV3-1 (or the pseudogene TRBV3-2) and TRBJ2-1; the match to TRBD2 covers 9 bases. Germline CDR1 is LGHDT and CDR2 is YNNKEL (reference sequence). The CDR3 has 16 residues. After removal of 2 bases from V and 5 bases from J, the junction contained 7 bases not matched to a gene. In DNA form, the CDR3 reads TGTGCCAGCAGCCAATCCACTAGCGGGCTTGACAATGAGCAGTTCTTC. The encoded protein is CASSQSTSGLDNEQFF.

In its sample, this clone was seen once. The chain couples TRBV5-4 to TRBJ1-1, with 8 bases that match TRBD1. V was clipped by 6 bases and J by 2 bases; unmatched bases: 6. CDR3 size: 14 residues. From germline, CDR1 is SGHNT and CDR2 YYREEE (reference sequence). The CDR3 DNA follows: TGTGCCAGCACCATGGGACAGGTAAACACTGAAGCTTTCTTT. Translating gives CASTMGQVNTEAFF.

Concerning this clone itself: An end of the junction does not agree with germline; a read error may underlie this. V and J are TRBV7-7 and TRBJ2-2; 10 positions match TRBD2. CDR3 length equals 14 residues. Germline V CDR1 and CDR2: SSHAT, FNYEAQ (reference sequence). CDR3 loop: CASRTSGGTGELFF. The CDR3 coding sequence is TGTGCTAGCAGGACTAGCGGAGGCACCGGGGAGCTGTTTTTT. The whole variable domain, remainder taken from reference TRBV7-7 and TRBJ2-2, is GAGVSQSPRYKVTKRGQDVTLRCDPISSHATLYWYQQALGQGPEFLTYFNYEAQPDKSGLPSDRFSAERPEGSISTLTIQRTEQRDSAMYRCASRTSGGTGELFFGEGSRLTVL.

J is TRBJ2-4 and V is TRBV6-6; 10 nucleotides align to TRBD2. V lost 7 bases, J lost 3 bases, and 3 bases stayed unmatched. Germline CDR1 MNHNY, CDR2 SVGAGI (reference sequence). The CDR3 loop spans 14 amino acids. The CDR3 sequence: CASILAGGKNIQYF. CDR3 DNA sequence: TGTGCCAGCATATTAGCGGGAGGCAAAAACATTCAGTACTTC.

J is TRBJ1-3 and V is TRBV13; D ambiguous. The V and J ends lost 5 bases and 3 bases respectively, with 17 bases between them. The CDR3 has 16 amino acids. The germline gives CDR1 PRHDT, CDR2 FYEKMQ (reference sequence). CDR3: CASSPSREVGGNTIYF. In DNA form, the CDR3 reads TGTGCCAGCAGCCCCTCGCGGGAGGTCGGTGGAAACACCATATATTTT. Based on the CDR3 plus reference TRBV13 and TRBJ1-3, the full variable domain is AAGVIQSPRHLIKEKRETATLKCYPIPRHDTVYWYQQGPGQDPQFLISFYEKMQSDKGSIPDRFSAQQFSDYHSELNMSSLELGDSALYFCASSPSREVGGNTIYFGEGSWLTVV.

The chain couples TRBV5-6 to TRBJ2-7; D possibly corresponds to TRBD2 (6 bases). The CDR3 totals 16 residues. V lost 5 bases and J lost 5, with 23 bases in between. The germline gives CDR1 SGHDT, CDR2 YYEEEE. The DNA of the CDR3 is TGTGCCAGCAGTTTTCGCGGGACGGGCCTTCGGAACGAGCAGTACGTC. Translation gives CASSFRGTGLRNEQYV.

The genes are TRBV13 and TRBJ2-2; D is possibly TRBD1 (5 bases). Trimming left V 5 bases short and J 0 bases short, with 13 bases between. Germline-derived CDR1 and CDR2 are PRHDT and FYEKMQ (reference sequence). CDR3 length: 16 residues. The CDR3 reads CASSPPTATNTGELFF. In DNA form, the CDR3 reads TGTGCCAGCAGCCCCCCGACAGCGACGAACACCGGGGAGCTGTTTTTT.

The J gene is TRBJ1-5, the V gene TRBV6-1; D call uncertain. The germline CDR1 and CDR2 sequences are MNHNS and SASEGT. V was clipped by 0 bases and J by 5 bases, with 14 bases between them. CDR3 size: 16 residues. Here the CDR3 DNA reads TGTGCCAGCAGTGAAGCGCAAACAGCAAATGATCAGCCCCAGCATTTT. Protein: CASSEAQTANDQPQHF.

This chain uses TRBV4-2 with TRBJ2-3, with 8 bases identical to TRBD2. In germline, CDR1 is LGHNA, CDR2 YNFKEQ. This CDR3 is 16 amino acids long. V lost 3 bases and J lost 6; bases outside the gene matches: 11. This chain's CDR3 is CASSHGTSPGGDTQYF. CDR3 DNA sequence: TGTGCCAGCAGCCACGGGACTTCGCCGGGGGGGGATACGCAGTATTTT.

The CDR3 region has the DNA TGCGCCAGCAGCCTTGGACAGCGGAATGAAAAACTGTTTTTT. Its protein product is CASSLGQRNEKLFF. The genes are TRBV5-1 and TRBJ1-4; perhaps TRBD1 as D (6 bases). Germline V CDR1 and CDR2: SGHRS, YFSETQ. V was trimmed by 4 bases and J by 5 bases, leaving 12 bases between them. The CDR3 totals 14 residues. Full variable domain (rest looked up from reference TRBV5-1 and TRBJ1-4): KAGVTQTPRYLIKTRGQQVTLSCSPISGHRSVSWYQQTPGQGLQFLFEYFSETQRNKGNFPGRFSGRQFSNSRSEMNVSTLELGDSALYLCASSLGQRNEKLFFGSGTQLSVL.

The sample holds a few counts of this clone. The chain employs TRBV27 and TRBJ2-5; 8 bases fit TRBD2. The CDR3 has 13 amino acids. Germline V gene data show CDR1 as MNHEY and CDR2 as SMNVEV (reference sequence). The junction had 8 bases not matched to a gene; V was cut back by 7 bases and J by 7 bases. The CDR3 DNA is TGTGCCAGCACCTTAGCGGGGTCAGGGACCCAGTACTTC. Encoded protein: CASTLAGSGTQYF.

This clone was seen only a few times. The chain uses TRBV6-1 and TRBJ1-3; D call uncertain. This CDR3 spans 17 amino acids. Germline CDR1 and CDR2: MNHNS and SASEGT. V shed 0 bases and J shed 1 base, with 13 bases lying between them. The CDR3 DNA follows: TGTGCCAGCAGTGAAGCTGCCACTCCAACTTCTGGAAACACCATATATTTT. Translating gives CASSEAATPTSGNTIYF.

The chain carries TRBV6-5 and TRBJ1-2; TRBD1 matches 10 bases. The V and J ends lost 9 bases and 8 bases, in that order; junction bases with no gene match: 12. CDR1 is MNHEY and CDR2 is SVGAGI in the germline V gene. The CDR3 has 14 residues. The CDR3 protein is CASDSRQGARGYTF. As DNA, the CDR3 is TGTGCCAGTGACTCCCGACAGGGGGCGCGAGGCTACACCTTC.